This TCR beta chain was captured by sequencing in a study of blood T cell repertoires in COVID-19. The wider study: Donors in the United States, Italy and Spain gave samples during acute or convalescent COVID-19.

This clone was seen once. Trimming stripped 3 bases from V and 5 bases from J, with 14 bases between. The germline CDR1 and CDR2 sequences are SGDLS and YYNGEE. The CDR3 is made up of 14 amino acids. Study processing details: For nucleated cells, counts were estimated from reference gene primer amplification. Data came from immunoSEQ multiplex PCR; TCRdb stores just in-frame clones and leaves some out. V and J calls and clone size are copied from that table; D and trimming were computed from the DNA. The sample holds roughly 97,000 clones, over 75% seen once. V and J are TRBV9 and TRBJ1-1; no clear D gene. This clonotype originated in a human donor in a cohort sampled during active COVID-19. Sequencing used peripheral blood. The chain's CDR3 is CASSGARGGTEAFF. The CDR3 DNA reads as TGTGCCAGCAGCGGGGCTCGGGGAGGGACTGAAGCTTTCTTT.